Described below is a single T cell receptor beta chain sequence and its context. Its specificity is unknown. This sample stems from a study of beta chain features in type 1 diabetes. Turning to the study itself: All of the samples together had 85 million to 130 million sorted cells examined.

Broader study findings: There was a moderate but significant shortening of TCRB CDR3s in all four CD4+ subsets of Type 1 diabetes patients.

cDNA synthesis used the whole RNA isolate, giving expressed TCRB sequences. Data came from immunoSEQ multiplex PCR; TCRdb stores just in-frame clones and leaves some out. The sample lists about 25,000 clones; about 70% were seen once. Sequencing was done on a sample of stem cell memory CD4+ T cells from blood. This receptor was obtained from a woman between 40 and 50 years old with type 1 diabetes.

In DNA form, the CDR3 reads TGTGCCAGCAGCCCTTCCACAGGTGCCTTTGCTCGCTACACCTTC. As protein: CASSPSTGAFARYTF. V usage is TRBV16 and J usage is TRBJ1-2; a possible D gene is TRBD1 (5 bases). The germline V and J ends were trimmed by 4 bases and 9 bases, with 21 bases remaining between them. Per germline, CDR1 KGHSY and CDR2 FQNENV. This CDR3 comprises 15 residues.